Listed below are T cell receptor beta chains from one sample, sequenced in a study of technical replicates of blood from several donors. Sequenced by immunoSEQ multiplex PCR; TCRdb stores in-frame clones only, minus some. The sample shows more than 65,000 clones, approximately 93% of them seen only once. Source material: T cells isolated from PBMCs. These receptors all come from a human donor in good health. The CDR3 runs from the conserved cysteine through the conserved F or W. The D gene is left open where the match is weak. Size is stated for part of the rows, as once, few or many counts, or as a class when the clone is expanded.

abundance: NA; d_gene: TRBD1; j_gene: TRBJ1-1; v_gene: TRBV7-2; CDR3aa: CASSHRDRGTEAFF; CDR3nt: TGTGCCAGCAGCCACCGGGACAGGGGCACTGAAGCTTTCTTT
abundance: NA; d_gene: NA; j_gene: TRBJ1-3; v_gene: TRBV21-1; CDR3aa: CASSIGPGDSGNTIYF; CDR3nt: TGTGCCAGCAGCATCGGCCCGGGGGACTCTGGAAACACCATATATTTT
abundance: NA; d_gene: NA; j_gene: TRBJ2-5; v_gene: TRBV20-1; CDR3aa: CSAREEETQYF; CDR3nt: TGCAGTGCTAGAGAGGAGGAGACCCAGTACTTC
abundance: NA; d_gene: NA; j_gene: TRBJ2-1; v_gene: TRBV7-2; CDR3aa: CASSLDGSGYNEQFF; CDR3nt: TGTGCCAGCAGCCTTGACGGCAGCGGCTACAATGAGCAGTTCTTC
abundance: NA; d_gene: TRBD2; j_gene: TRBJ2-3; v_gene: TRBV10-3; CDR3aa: CAISPTSGATTDTQYF; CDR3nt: TGTGCCATCAGTCCGACTAGCGGGGCTACCACAGATACGCAGTATTTT
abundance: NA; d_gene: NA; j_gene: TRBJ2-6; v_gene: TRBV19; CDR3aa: CASSTGAGANVLTF; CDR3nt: TGTGCCAGTAGTACAGGGGCTGGGGCCAACGTCCTGACTTTC
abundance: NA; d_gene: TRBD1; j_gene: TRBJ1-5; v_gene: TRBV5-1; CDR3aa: CASSPGQGKEPQHF; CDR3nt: TGCGCCAGCAGCCCTGGACAGGGTAAAGAGCCCCAGCATTTT
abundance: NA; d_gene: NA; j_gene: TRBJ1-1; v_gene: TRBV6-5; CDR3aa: CASREPGITEAFF; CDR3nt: TGTGCCAGCAGGGAACCAGGGATAACTGAAGCTTTCTTT
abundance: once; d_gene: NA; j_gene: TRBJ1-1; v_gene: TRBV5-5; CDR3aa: CASSWRNTEAFF; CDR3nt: TGTGCCAGCAGCTGGAGGAACACTGAAGCTTTCTTT
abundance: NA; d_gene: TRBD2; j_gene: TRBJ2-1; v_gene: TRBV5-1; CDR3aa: CASSFVTSGYNEQFF; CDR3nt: TGCGCCAGCAGCTTTGTGACTAGCGGGTACAATGAGCAGTTCTTC
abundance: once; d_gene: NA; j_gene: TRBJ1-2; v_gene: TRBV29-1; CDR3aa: CSVVGRLAGGYTF; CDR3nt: TGCAGCGTTGTAGGACGGCTAGCGGGGGGCTACACCTTC
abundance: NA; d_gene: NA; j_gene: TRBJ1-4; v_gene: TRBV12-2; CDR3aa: CASRLAWGDADEKLFF; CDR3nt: TGTGCAAGTCGCTTAGCCTGGGGGGACGCGGATGAAAAACTGTTTTTT
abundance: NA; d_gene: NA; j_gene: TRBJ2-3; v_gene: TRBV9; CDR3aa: CASGDSTDTQYF; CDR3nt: TGTGCCAGCGGGGACTCCACAGATACGCAGTATTTT
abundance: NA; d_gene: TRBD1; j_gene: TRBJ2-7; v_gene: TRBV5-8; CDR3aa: CASSLDGTESSYEQYF; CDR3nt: TGTGCCAGCAGCTTGGATGGGACAGAGAGCTCCTACGAGCAGTACTTC
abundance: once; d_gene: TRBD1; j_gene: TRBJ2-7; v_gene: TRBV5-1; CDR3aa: CASSFSSSLTRGLYEQYF; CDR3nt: TGCGCCAGCAGCTTTTCTTCGAGTCTTACCAGGGGGCTATACGAGCAGTACTTC
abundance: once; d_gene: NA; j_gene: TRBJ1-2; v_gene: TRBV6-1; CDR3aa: CASSDIMGRLYGYTF; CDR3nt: TGTGCCAGCAGTGATATAATGGGCCGCCTTTATGGCTACACCTTC
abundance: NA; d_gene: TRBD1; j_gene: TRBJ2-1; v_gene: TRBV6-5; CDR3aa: CASRGPGGSYNEQFF; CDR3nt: TGTGCCAGCAGGGGGCCAGGGGGCTCCTACAATGAGCAGTTCTTC
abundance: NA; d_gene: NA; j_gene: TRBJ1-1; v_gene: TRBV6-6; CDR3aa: CASGKTENTEAFF; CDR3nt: TGTGCCAGCGGAAAAACAGAGAACACTGAAGCTTTCTTT
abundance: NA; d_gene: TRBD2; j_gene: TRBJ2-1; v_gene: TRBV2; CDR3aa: CASRGTSGFYNEQFF; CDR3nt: TGTGCCAGCAGAGGGACTAGCGGCTTCTACAATGAGCAGTTCTTC
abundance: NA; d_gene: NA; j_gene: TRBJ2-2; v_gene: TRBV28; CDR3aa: CASSLTAGVTGELFF; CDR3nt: TGTGCCAGCAGTTTAACGGCAGGGGTCACCGGGGAGCTGTTTTTT